A single sample is the source of the 23 T cell receptor beta chains below, sequenced in a study of T cell responses to AZD1222 COVID-19 vaccine listed by TCRdb under 2021. The protocol used for the library was the immunoSEQ multiplex PCR assay. TCRdb retrieved this table from immuneACCESS and kept in-frame rearrangements only. Not all clones are present; in checked studies, unresolved V genes account for under half, and no reason is known for the remainder. The sample has some 200,000 clones on record, just over 90% of them singletons. Over 0.85% of the sample is taken by the ten largest. The sample's time point label, decoded: baseline before first vaccination. Sequences were derived from peripheral blood, sampled on day 0 of AZD1222 vaccination. The receptors stem from an adult in good health.

In this sample, this clone turned up a few times. The gene calls are TRBV9 and TRBJ2-7; 13 nucleotides match TRBD2. Per germline, CDR1 SGDLS and CDR2 YYNGEE. Germline trimming cut 4 bases from V and 5 bases from J; bases unmatched to any gene: 6. The CDR3 is made up of 15 amino acids. The CDR3 protein is CASSPWTSGSNEQYF. The CDR3 DNA reads TGTGCCAGCAGCCCATGGACTAGCGGGAGCAACGAGCAGTACTTC.

The chain combines TRBV5-8 with TRBJ1-1; maybe TRBD1 (5 bases). Germline V gene sequence: CDR1 SGHTS, CDR2 YDEGEE. Trimming removed 5 bases at V and 10 bases at J, with 18 bases between. The CDR3 is 13 amino acids. The CDR3 DNA reads as TGTGCCAGCAGAGATCGCTGGGGGGGTGCAGCTTTCTTT. Residues: CASRDRWGGAAFF. The full variable domain, completed using reference TRBV5-8 and TRBJ1-1, is EAGVTQSPTHLIKTRGQQATLRCSPISGHTSVYWYQQALGLGLQFLLWYDEGEERNRGNFPPRFSGRQFPNYSSELNVNALELEDSALYLCASRDRWGGAAFFGQGTRLTVV.

This clone appeared once. This sequence joins TRBV6-5 and TRBJ2-3; TRBD2 matches 7 bases. This CDR3 comprises 16 residues. Germline assignment: CDR1 MNHEY and CDR2 SVGAGI. The J segment lost 2 bases and the V segment lost 0 bases, leaving 5 bases of the junction unmatched. In nucleotides, the CDR3 is TGTGCCAGCAGTTACTCTGCTAGCGGATACACAGATACGCAGTATTTT. Amino acid sequence: CASSYSASGYTDTQYF.

This chain connects TRBV27 to TRBJ2-6, with TRBD2 matching 9 bases. Looked up from germline, CDR1 is MNHEY and CDR2 is SMNVEV (reference sequence). The length of the CDR3 is 17 residues. V lost 2 bases and J lost 1; bases outside the gene matches: 3. CDR3: CASSLAGGPSGANVLTF. The DNA for the CDR3 is TGTGCCAGCAGTTTAGCGGGAGGGCCTTCTGGGGCCAACGTCCTGACTTTC.

V and J are TRBV5-1 and TRBJ2-1; D remains ambiguous. CDR1 is SGHRS, CDR2 YFSETQ, per germline. This CDR3 has 14 amino acids. V was shortened by 4 bases and J by 0 bases, with 8 bases between the two germline ends. DNA for the CDR3: TGCGCCAGCAGCACGTTTAACTCCTACAATGAGCAGTTCTTC. Translation gives CASSTFNSYNEQFF. The variable domain in full, completed from reference TRBV5-1 and TRBJ2-1, reads KAGVTQTPRYLIKTRGQQVTLSCSPISGHRSVSWYQQTPGQGLQFLFEYFSETQRNKGNFPGRFSGRQFSNSRSEMNVSTLELGDSALYLCASSTFNSYNEQFFGPGTRLTVL.

This clone has only one observation. The rearrangement uses TRBV6-5 and TRBJ2-7; D gene ambiguous. Trimming removed 6 bases from V and 3 bases from J, with 6 bases in between. The length of the CDR3 is 11 residues. Germline CDR1 and CDR2: MNHEY and SVGAGI. The CDR3, as DNA: TGTGCCAGCAGAGCAAACTACGAGCAGTACTTC. This gives the protein CASRANYEQYF.

This chain joins TRBV7-8 and TRBJ2-7; 7 nucleotides match TRBD1. The CDR3 is 15 amino acids. The ends lost 3 bases at V and 3 bases at J; junction bases unmatched: 8. Germline V gene sequence: CDR1 SGHVS, CDR2 FQNEAQ. The CDR3 DNA reads as TGTGCCAGCAGCTTGGGAAGACAGGGCAGCTACGAGCAGTACTTC. Its protein is CASSLGRQGSYEQYF.

This clone was seen only a few times. V and J are TRBV12-3 or TRBV12-4 and TRBJ1-5; no reliable D call. The CDR3 loop spans 12 amino acids. Trimming left V 4 bases short and J 4 bases short, with 5 bases between. The CDR3 loop reads CASSYANQPQHF. CDR3 DNA sequence: TGTGCCAGCAGTTACGCAAATCAGCCCCAGCATTTT.

The V gene is TRBV5-1, the J gene TRBJ2-5; 11 nucleotides line up with TRBD2. CDR1 and CDR2 from the germline V gene are SGHRS and YFSETQ. The CDR3 runs to 17 residues. With 9 bases clipped from V and 3 bases from J, the junction kept 16 bases outside the gene matches. CDR3 sequence (DNA): TGCGCCATTACAGTGATCCAACTAGCGGGAGCCGAAGAGACCCAGTACTTC. Translation: CAITVIQLAGAEETQYF.

The J gene is TRBJ2-3, the V gene TRBV12-3 or TRBV12-4, with a weak D call TRBD1 (6 bases). Trimming stripped 9 bases from V and 2 bases from J, with 12 bases between. This CDR3 comprises 13 residues. CDR3: CASRGLSTDTQYF. For the CDR3, the DNA is TGTGCCAGTAGGGGGTTGTCCACAGATACGCAGTATTTT.

The chain joins TRBV7-9 to TRBJ1-5; unclear D gene. There are 15 residues in the CDR3. V lost 5 bases and J lost 0, with 11 bases in between. In germline, CDR1 is SEHNR, CDR2 FQNEAQ (reference sequence). The CDR3 sequence: CASSPATVSNQPQHF. The CDR3 DNA sequence: TGTGCCAGCAGCCCGGCGACGGTTAGCAATCAGCCCCAGCATTTT.

This clone was found once. The V gene is TRBV27, the J gene TRBJ2-1; D gene uncertain. CDR1 and CDR2 from the germline V gene are MNHEY and SMNVEV (reference sequence). The CDR3 has 14 residues. The V and J ends lost 6 bases and 0 bases respectively, with 9 bases between them. CDR3 region: CASSQWGSYNEQFF. In DNA, the CDR3 is TGTGCCAGCAGCCAATGGGGCTCCTACAATGAGCAGTTCTTC.

The chain combines TRBV18 with TRBJ1-2, with TRBD1 identical over 11 bases. There are 16 residues in the CDR3. Germline assignment: CDR1 KGHSH and CDR2 LQKENI. V shed 3 bases, J shed 7 bases, and the junction held 10 bases outside the gene matches. CDR3 coding DNA: TGTGCCAGCTCACCCCCCGGGACAGGGGGTTCAGCTGGCTACACCTTC. Protein: CASSPPGTGGSAGYTF.

J is TRBJ1-1 and V is TRBV19; D is unclear. This CDR3 has 14 amino acids. V lost 3 bases and J lost 5, with 13 bases in between. Germline V gives CDR1 LNHDA, CDR2 SQIVND (reference sequence). CDR3 DNA sequence: TGTGCCAGTAGTATGAGGGATTCGGGGACTGAAGCTTTCTTT. Its translation: CASSMRDSGTEAFF.

This clone has only one observation. The chain uses TRBV18 and TRBJ2-3; 8 bases map to TRBD1. V trimming: 6 bases; J trimming: 1 base; junction bases outside the gene matches: 6. The CDR3 has 15 residues. Germline values: CDR1 KGHSH, CDR2 LQKENI. DNA for the CDR3: TGTGCCAGCTCCGCAGGGGGCGCGGGCACAGATACGCAGTATTTT. Translated: CASSAGGAGTDTQYF.

CDR3 sequence reads: CASSLVDWGAFTEAFF. The CDR3 bases are TGTGCCAGCAGCTTAGTGGATTGGGGGGCTTTTACTGAAGCTTTCTTT. This sequence joins TRBV7-9 and TRBJ1-1; D is perhaps TRBD1 (6 bases). Germline V gives CDR1 SEHNR, CDR2 FQNEAQ (reference sequence). The CDR3 sequence is 16 residues long. Trimming removed 1 base at V and 5 bases at J, with 17 bases between.

The genes are TRBV21-1 and TRBJ2-5. TRBV21-1 is listed as a pseudogene. There are 12 residues in the CDR3. CDR3 region: CASSNLGETQYF. CDR3 coding DNA: TGTGCCAGCAGCAATCTTGGAGAGACCCAGTACTTC.

The J gene is TRBJ1-3, the V gene TRBV7-9; D is possibly TRBD1 (6 bases). This CDR3 has 18 residues. The V gene's germline CDR1 is SEHNR and CDR2 FQNEAQ (reference sequence). Trimming removed 5 bases at V and 0 bases at J, with 20 bases between. The CDR3, as DNA: TGTGCCAGCAGCGGGGGGGGCCAGAAACCTCGCTCTGGAAACACCATATATTTT. Its translation is CASSGGGQKPRSGNTIYF.

This chain connects TRBV5-1 to TRBJ1-3; no firm D call. V lost 2 bases, J lost 0 bases, and 6 bases lay in between. The CDR3 totals 14 residues. Germline CDR1 reads SGHRS; CDR2 reads YFSETQ. CDR3 residues: CASSFTDSGNTIYF. CDR3 nucleotide sequence: TGCGCCAGCAGCTTTACGGACTCTGGAAACACCATATATTTT.

Written as DNA, the CDR3 is TGTGCCAGCAGGGGACTAGCGGGACTCTTTGGGGGTGAGCAGTTCTTC. This sequence encodes CASRGLAGLFGGEQFF. This chain links TRBV6-6 with TRBJ2-1, with TRBD2 identical over 13 bases. The CDR3 contains 16 residues. Germline V gene lookup returns CDR1 MNHNY and CDR2 SVGAGI (reference sequence). V gave up 6 bases and J gave up 9 bases; unmatched junction bases: 11.

The chain is built from TRBV7-9 and TRBJ2-1; perhaps D is TRBD1 or TRBD2 (5 bases each). Germline values: CDR1 SEHNR, CDR2 FQNEAQ (reference sequence). Trimming cost V 1 base and J 6 bases, with 13 bases left between them. The CDR3 extends over 15 amino acids. The CDR3 reads CASSLGGTGINEQFF. The CDR3 DNA reads as TGTGCCAGCAGCTTAGGGGGGACCGGAATCAATGAGCAGTTCTTC.

V gene TRBV28 combines with J gene TRBJ1-1, with 7 nucleotides matching TRBD1. Trimming cost V 10 bases and J 1 base; bases outside gene matches: 6. The CDR3 spans 13 residues. Per germline, CDR1 MDHEN and CDR2 SYDVKM. CDR3 DNA sequence: TGTGCCATAGTGGACAGGCGGAACACTGAAGCTTTCTTT. This sequence encodes CAIVDRRNTEAFF.

The gene calls are TRBV15 and TRBJ2-7, with no clear D. Trimming shortened V by 3 bases and J by 7 bases, and 7 bases separated the two germline ends. The V gene's germline CDR1 is LNHNV and CDR2 YYDKDF (reference sequence). The CDR3 is made up of 11 amino acids. CDR3 in DNA: TGTGCCACCAGCAGCTTTTATGAGCAGTACTTC. Its translation is CATSSFYEQYF.